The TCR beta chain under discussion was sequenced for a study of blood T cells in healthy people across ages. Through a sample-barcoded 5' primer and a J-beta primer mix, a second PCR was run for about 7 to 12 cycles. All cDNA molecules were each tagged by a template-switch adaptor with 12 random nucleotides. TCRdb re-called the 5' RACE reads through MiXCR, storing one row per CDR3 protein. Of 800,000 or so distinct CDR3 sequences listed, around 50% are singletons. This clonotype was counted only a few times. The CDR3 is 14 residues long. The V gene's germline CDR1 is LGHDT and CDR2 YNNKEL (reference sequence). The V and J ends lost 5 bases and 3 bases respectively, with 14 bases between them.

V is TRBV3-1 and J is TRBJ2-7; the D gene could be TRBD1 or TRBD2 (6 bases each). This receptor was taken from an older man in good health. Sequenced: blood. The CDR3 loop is CASSWRDTSYEQYF. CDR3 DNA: TGTGCCAGCAGCTGGAGGGACACAAGCTACGAGCAGTACTTC.